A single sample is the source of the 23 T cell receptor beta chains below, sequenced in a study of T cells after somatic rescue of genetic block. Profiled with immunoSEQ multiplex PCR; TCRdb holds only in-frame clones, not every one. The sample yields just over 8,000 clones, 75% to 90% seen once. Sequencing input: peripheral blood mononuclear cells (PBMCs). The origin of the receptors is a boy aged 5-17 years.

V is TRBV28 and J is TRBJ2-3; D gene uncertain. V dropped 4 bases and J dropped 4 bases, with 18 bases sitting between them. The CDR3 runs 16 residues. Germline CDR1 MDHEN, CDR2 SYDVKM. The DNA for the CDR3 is TGTGCCAGCAGTTCACCAAGTGGATTGGGCGCAGATACGCAGTATTTT. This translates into CASSSPSGLGADTQYF.

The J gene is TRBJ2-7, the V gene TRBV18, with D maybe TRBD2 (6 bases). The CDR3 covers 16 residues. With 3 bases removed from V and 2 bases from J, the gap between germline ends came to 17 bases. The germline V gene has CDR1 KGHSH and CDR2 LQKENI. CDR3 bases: TGTGCCAGCTCACCGCCCACTAGCTCTAGAGCCTACGAGCAGTACTTC. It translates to CASSPPTSSRAYEQYF.

The CDR3 nucleotides read TGTGCCAGCAGCTCTCTTGGTGGAGGGAAATCCTACGAGCAGTACTTC. Translating it yields CASSSLGGGKSYEQYF. J is TRBJ2-7 and V is TRBV7-2, with D possibly being TRBD2 (6 bases). The CDR3 is 16 amino acids. Germline V lookup: CDR1 SGHTA, CDR2 FQGNSA. The V gene lost 4 bases and the J gene lost 1 base, with 17 bases spanning the gap.

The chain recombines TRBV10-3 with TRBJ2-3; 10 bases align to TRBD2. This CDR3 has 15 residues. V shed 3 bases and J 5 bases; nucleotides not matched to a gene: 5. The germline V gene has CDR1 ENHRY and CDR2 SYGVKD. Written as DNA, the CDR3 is TGTGCCATCAGTGACCGGACTAGCGGTTTAGATACGCAGTATTTT. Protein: CAISDRTSGLDTQYF.

In nucleotides, the CDR3 is TGTGCCAGCACCAAAATAGGGACCTACGAGCAGTACTTC. This encodes CASTKIGTYEQYF. This chain joins TRBV5-6 and TRBJ2-7; no clear D. Germline V gives CDR1 SGHDT, CDR2 YYEEEE. V was trimmed by 6 bases and J by 2 bases, leaving 12 bases between them. CDR3 length: 13 amino acids.

The CDR3 sequence: CATSRDSGTEAFF. The CDR3 bases are TGTGCCACCAGCAGAGATAGCGGAACTGAAGCTTTCTTT. V is TRBV15 and J is TRBJ1-1; D is uncertain. Trimming cost V 0 bases and J 5 bases, with 7 bases left between them. Per the germline V gene, CDR1 is LNHNV and CDR2 is YYDKDF (reference sequence). This CDR3 has 13 residues. The entire variable domain, with the rest obtained from reference TRBV15 and TRBJ1-1, is as follows: DAMVIQNPRYQVTQFGKPVTLSCSQTLNHNVMYWYQQKSSQAPKLLFHYYDKDFNNEADTPDNFQSRRPNTSFCFLDIRSPGLGDTAMYLCATSRDSGTEAFFGQGTRLTVV.

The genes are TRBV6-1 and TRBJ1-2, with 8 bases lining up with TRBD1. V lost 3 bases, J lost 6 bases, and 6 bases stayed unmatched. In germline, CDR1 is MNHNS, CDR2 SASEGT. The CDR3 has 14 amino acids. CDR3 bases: TGTGCCAGCAGTGATCTAGGACAGGGAGATGGCTACACCTTC. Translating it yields CASSDLGQGDGYTF.

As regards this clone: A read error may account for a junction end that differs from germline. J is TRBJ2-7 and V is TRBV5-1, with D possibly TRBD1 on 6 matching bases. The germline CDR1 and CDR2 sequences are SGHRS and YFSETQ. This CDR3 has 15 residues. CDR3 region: CASSINRDTSHEQYF. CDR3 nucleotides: TGCGCCAGCAGCATAAACAGGGATACCTCCCACGAGCAGTACTTC.

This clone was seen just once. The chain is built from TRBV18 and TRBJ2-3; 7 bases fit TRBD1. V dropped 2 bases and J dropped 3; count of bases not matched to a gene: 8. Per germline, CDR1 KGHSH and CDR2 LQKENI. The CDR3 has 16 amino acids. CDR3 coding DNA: TGTGCCAGCTCACCAGAGACAGGGCTGGGGACAGATACGCAGTATTTT. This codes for CASSPETGLGTDTQYF. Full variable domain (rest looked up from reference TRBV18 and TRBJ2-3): NAGVMQNPRHLVRRRGQEARLRCSPMKGHSHVYWYRQLPEEGLKFMVYLQKENIIDESGMPKERFSAEFPKEGPSILRIQQVVRGDSAAYFCASSPETGLGTDTQYFGPGTRLTVL.

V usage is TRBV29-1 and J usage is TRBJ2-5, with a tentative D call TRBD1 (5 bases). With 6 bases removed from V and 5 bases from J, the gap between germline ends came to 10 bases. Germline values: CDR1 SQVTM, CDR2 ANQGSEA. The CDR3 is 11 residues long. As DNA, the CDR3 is TGCAGCGTAGGGGCACGGGAGACCCAGTACTTC. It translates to CSVGARETQYF.

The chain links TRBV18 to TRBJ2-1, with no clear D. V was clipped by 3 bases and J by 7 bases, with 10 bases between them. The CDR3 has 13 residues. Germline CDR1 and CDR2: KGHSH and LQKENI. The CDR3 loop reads CASSPAAGNEQFF. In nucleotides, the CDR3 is TGTGCCAGCTCACCGGCGGCCGGGAATGAGCAGTTCTTC.

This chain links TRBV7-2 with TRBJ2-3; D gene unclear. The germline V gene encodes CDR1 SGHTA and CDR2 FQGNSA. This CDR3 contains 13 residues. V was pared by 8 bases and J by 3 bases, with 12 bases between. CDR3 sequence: CASRAGVTDTQYF. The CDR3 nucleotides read TGTGCCAGCCGAGCCGGCGTAACAGATACGCAGTATTTT.

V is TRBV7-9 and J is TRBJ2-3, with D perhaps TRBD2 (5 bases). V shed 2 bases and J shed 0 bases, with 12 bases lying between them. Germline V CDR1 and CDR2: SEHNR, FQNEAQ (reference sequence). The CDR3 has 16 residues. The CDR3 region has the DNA TGTGCCAGCAGCTTAATGTCGGGGATTAGCACAGATACGCAGTATTTT. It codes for CASSLMSGISTDTQYF.

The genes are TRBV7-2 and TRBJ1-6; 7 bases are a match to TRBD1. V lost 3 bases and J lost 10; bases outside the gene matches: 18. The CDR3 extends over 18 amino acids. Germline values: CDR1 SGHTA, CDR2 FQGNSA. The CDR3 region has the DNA TGTGCCAGCAGCTTCGGTAAGAGTGGAGGGGGCGCATTATCACCCCTCCACTTT. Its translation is CASSFGKSGGGALSPLHF. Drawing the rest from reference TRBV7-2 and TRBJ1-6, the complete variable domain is GAGVSQSPSNKVTEKGKDVELRCDPISGHTALYWYRQSLGQGLEFLIYFQGNSAPDKSGLPSDRFSAERTGGSVSTLTIQRTQQEDSAVYLCASSFGKSGGGALSPLHFGNGTRLTVT.

CDR3 in amino acids: CASSLDVGQEFF. CDR3 bases: TGTGCCAGCAGCTTAGACGTCGGACAAGAGTTCTTC. This chain uses TRBV7-9 with TRBJ2-1, with a possible D match to TRBD1 (5 bases). V was pared by 1 base and J by 14 bases, with 12 bases between. The length of the CDR3 is 12 residues. Germline-derived CDR1 and CDR2 are SEHNR and FQNEAQ (reference sequence).

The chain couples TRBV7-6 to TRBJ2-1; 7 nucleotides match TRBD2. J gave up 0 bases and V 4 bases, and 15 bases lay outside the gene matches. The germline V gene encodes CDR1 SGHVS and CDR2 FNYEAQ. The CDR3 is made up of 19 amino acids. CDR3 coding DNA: TGTGCCAGCAGCTATCCAGGAAGCGGGACCCACTTCTCCTACAATGAGCAGTTCTTC. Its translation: CASSYPGSGTHFSYNEQFF. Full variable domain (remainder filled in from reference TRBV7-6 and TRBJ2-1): GAGVSQSPRYKVTKRGQDVALRCDPISGHVSLYWYRQALGQGPEFLTYFNYEAQQDKSGLPNDRFSAERPEGSISTLTIQRTEQRDSAMYRCASSYPGSGTHFSYNEQFFGPGTRLTVL.

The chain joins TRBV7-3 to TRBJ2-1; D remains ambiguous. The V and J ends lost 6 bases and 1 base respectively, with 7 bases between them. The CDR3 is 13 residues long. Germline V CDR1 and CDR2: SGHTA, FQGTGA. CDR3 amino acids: CASSSRSYNEQFF. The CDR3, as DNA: TGTGCCAGCAGTTCACGATCCTACAATGAGCAGTTCTTC. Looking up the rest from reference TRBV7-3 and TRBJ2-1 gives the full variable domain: GAGVSQTPSNKVTEKGKYVELRCDPISGHTALYWYRQSLGQGPEFLIYFQGTGAADDSGLPNDRFFAVRPEGSVSTLKIQRTERGDSAVYLCASSSRSYNEQFFGPGTRLTVL.

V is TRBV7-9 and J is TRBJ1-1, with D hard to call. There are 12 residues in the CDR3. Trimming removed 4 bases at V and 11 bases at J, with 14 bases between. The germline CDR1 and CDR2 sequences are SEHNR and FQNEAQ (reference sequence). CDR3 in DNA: TGTGCCAGCAGCTCCCCGGACCCGTGGGCTTTCTTT. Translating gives CASSSPDPWAFF.

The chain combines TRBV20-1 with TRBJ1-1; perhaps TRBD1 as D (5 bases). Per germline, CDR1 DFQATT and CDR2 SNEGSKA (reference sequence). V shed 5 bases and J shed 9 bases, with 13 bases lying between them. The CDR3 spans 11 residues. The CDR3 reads CSARPDKQAFF. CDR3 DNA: TGCAGTGCTCGGCCGGACAAACAAGCTTTCTTT.

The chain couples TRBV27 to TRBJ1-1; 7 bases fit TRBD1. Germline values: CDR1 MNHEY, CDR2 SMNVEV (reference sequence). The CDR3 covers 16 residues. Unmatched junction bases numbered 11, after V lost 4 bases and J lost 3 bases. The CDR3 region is CASSSRQGGFDTEAFF. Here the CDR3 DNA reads TGTGCCAGCAGTTCTAGACAGGGCGGGTTCGACACTGAAGCTTTCTTT.

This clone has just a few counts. The CDR3 DNA reads TGTGCCAGCAGCGTCGTATCAACAGGGTTGGCTGAAGCTTTCTTT. Encoded protein: CASSVVSTGLAEAFF. V and J are TRBV9 and TRBJ1-1; possible D gene TRBD1, 6 bases. V lost 2 bases, J lost 6 bases, and 17 bases lay in between. The CDR3 is 15 residues long. Looked up from germline, CDR1 is SGDLS and CDR2 is YYNGEE. Drawing the rest from reference TRBV9 and TRBJ1-1, the complete variable domain is DSGVTQTPKHLITATGQRVTLRCSPRSGDLSVYWYQQSLDQGLQFLIQYYNGEERAKGNILERFSAQQFPDLHSELNLSSLELGDSALYFCASSVVSTGLAEAFFGQGTRLTVV.

The CDR3 nucleotides read TGTGCCAGCAGTGACCACACCGGGACTAGTCAAGAGACCCAGTACTTC. Translating it yields CASSDHTGTSQETQYF. The chain uses TRBV6-4 and TRBJ2-5; 8 nucleotides align to TRBD2. V dropped 2 bases and J dropped 2; count of bases not matched to a gene: 7. This CDR3 is 16 amino acids long. Germline CDR1 MRHNA, CDR2 SNTAGT.

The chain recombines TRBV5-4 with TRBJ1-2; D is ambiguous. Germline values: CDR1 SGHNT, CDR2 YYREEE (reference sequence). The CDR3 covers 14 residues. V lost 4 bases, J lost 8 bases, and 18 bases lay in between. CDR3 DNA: TGTGCCAGCAGCCTAACAATATCCGGCTCGGGCTACACCTTC. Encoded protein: CASSLTISGSGYTF.